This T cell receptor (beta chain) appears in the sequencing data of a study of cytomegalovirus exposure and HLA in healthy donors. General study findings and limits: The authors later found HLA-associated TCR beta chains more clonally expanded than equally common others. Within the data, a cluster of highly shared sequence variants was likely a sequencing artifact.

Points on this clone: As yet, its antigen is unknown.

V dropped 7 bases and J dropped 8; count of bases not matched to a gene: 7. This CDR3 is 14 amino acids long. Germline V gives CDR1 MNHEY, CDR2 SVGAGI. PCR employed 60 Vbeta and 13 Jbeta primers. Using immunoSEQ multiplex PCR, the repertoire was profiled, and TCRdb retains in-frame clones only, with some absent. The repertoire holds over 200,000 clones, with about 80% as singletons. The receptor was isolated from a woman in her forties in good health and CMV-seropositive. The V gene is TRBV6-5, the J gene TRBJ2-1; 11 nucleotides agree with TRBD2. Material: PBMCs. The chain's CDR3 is CASTSLAGEDEQFF. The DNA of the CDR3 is TGTGCCAGCACCTCACTAGCGGGAGAGGATGAGCAGTTCTTC.